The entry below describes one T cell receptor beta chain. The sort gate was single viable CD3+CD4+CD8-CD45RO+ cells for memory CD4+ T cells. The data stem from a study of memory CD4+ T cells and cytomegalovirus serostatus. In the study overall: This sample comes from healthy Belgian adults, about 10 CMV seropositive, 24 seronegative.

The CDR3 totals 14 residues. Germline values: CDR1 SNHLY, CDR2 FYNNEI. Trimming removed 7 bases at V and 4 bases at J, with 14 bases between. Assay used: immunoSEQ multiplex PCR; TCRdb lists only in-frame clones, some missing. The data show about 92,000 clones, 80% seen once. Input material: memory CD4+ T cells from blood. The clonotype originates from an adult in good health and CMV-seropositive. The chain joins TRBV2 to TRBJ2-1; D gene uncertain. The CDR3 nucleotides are TGTGCCAGCAAAGAAGCGCCTAATTACAATGAGCAGTTCTTC. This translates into CASKEAPNYNEQFF. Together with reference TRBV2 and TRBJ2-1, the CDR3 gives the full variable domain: EPEVTQTPSHQVTQMGQEVILRCVPISNHLYFYWYRQILGQKVEFLVSFYNNEISEKSEIFDDQFSVERPDGSNFTLKIRSTKLEDSAMYFCASKEAPNYNEQFFGPGTRLTVL.